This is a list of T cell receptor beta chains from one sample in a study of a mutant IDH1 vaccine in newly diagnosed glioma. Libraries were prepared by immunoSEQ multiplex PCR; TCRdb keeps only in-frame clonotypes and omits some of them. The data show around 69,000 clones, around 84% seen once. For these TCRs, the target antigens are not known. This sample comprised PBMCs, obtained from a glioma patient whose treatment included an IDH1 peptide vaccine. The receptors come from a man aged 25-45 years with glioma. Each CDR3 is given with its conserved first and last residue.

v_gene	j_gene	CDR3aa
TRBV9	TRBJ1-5	CASSPGINSNQPQHF
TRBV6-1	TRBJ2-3	CASSDPGFTDTQYF
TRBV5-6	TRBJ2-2	CASSLLQLPGTGELFF
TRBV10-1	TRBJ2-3	CASSRGLAGSTDTQYF
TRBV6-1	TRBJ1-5	CASSEGWERGGFNQPQHF
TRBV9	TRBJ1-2	CASSVESWGSAGLTF
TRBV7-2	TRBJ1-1	CASSTDRAFTEAFF
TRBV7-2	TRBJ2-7	CASSFGTGGLRYEQYF
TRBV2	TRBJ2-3	CASSEYGTGVADTQYF
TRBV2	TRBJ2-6	CASSEGQGAPGANVLTF
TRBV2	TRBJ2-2	CASRGGELFF
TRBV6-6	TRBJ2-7	CASSLDGLSSYEQYF
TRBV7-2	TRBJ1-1	CASSSGRGRTEAFF
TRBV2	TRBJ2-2	CASSDRTESPNTGELFF
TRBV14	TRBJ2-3	CASSPLGSGRSTDTQYF
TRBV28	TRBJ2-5	CASSYFSGPETQYF
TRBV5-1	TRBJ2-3	CASSLARGAHPDTQYF
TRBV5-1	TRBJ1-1	CASRGNRGNGEAFF
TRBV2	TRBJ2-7	CASSGRPGVYF
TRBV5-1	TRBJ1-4	CASSLGGSTNEKLFF
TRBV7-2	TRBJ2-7	CASSLGAGPYEQYF
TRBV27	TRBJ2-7	CASSFSPAYEQYF
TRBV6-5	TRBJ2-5	CASGRAGGETQYF
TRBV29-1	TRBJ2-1	CSVVTAGGYNEQFF
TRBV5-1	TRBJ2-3	CASSRLADTDTQYF
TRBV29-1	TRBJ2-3	CSAGTSGIVTDTQYF
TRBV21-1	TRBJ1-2	CASSKRPRWAYGYTF
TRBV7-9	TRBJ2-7	CASSWDSYEQYF
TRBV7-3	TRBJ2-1	CASSPGLVGNEQFF
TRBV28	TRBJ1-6	CASSSSGISPLHF
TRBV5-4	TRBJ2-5	CASSLDWEETQYF
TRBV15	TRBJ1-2	CATSRELSGYGYTF
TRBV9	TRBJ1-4	CASSAQGDKNEKLFF
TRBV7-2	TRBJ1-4	CASSLDAGGSTNEKLFF
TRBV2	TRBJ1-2	CASSLSQGARGYTF
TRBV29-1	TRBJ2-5	CSVEAGDPWEQYF
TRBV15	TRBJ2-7	CALSRDAGEQYF
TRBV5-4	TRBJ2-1	CASSLRSPPDEQFF